Listed here are 27 T cell receptor beta chains from one sample, sequenced in a study of shared clonotypes between healthy human individuals. Generated by immunoSEQ multiplex PCR, the TCRdb table keeps only in-frame clones and is missing some. The table shows fewer than 650,000 clones, with 76% occurring only once. The specimen was PBMCs. The receptor set was obtained from a woman between 35 and 50 years old in good health. Some clones in this sample may be carry-over from other donors' samples.

The chain employs TRBV6-1 and TRBJ2-3; the match to TRBD2 covers 14 bases. The V segment lost 4 bases and the J segment 1 base; nucleotides outside the gene matches: 7. From germline, CDR1 is MNHNS and CDR2 SASEGT. The CDR3 totals 18 residues. CDR3 bases: TGTGCCAGCAGTGCCGGGACTAGCGGGAGCACTCGCACAGATACGCAGTATTTT. The encoded protein is CASSAGTSGSTRTDTQYF.

The chain combines TRBV28 with TRBJ2-1; TRBD2 matches at 10 bases. CDR1 is MDHEN, CDR2 SYDVKM, per germline. CDR3 size: 15 residues. J lost 10 bases, V lost 4 bases, and 10 bases had no gene match. The CDR3 sequence is CASSSPSGRTEEQFF. The CDR3 coding sequence is TGTGCCAGCAGTTCCCCTAGCGGGAGAACAGAAGAGCAGTTCTTC.

The chain links TRBV7-9 to TRBJ1-2; D is unresolved. V was pared by 5 bases and J by 7 bases, with 14 bases between. The CDR3 loop spans 13 amino acids. Germline assignment: CDR1 SEHNR and CDR2 FQNEAQ (reference sequence). CDR3 region: CASSLDGPRGYTF. As DNA, the CDR3 is TGTGCCAGCAGCCTCGATGGGCCGCGTGGCTACACCTTC. The variable domain in full, completed from reference TRBV7-9 and TRBJ1-2, reads DTGVSQNPRHKITKRGQNVTFRCDPISEHNRLYWYRQTLGQGPEFLTYFQNEAQLEKSRLLSDRFSAERPKGSFSTLEIQRTEQGDSAMYLCASSLDGPRGYTFGSGTRLTVV.

This chain links TRBV5-1 with TRBJ2-3; 9 bases fit TRBD1. The CDR3 sequence is 15 residues long. J was trimmed by 4 bases and V by 3 bases; bases with no gene match: 6. From germline, CDR1 is SGHRS and CDR2 YFSETQ. Here the CDR3 DNA reads TGCGCCAGCAGCTCCGGGACAGGGTTGTCAGATACGCAGTATTTT. Protein product: CASSSGTGLSDTQYF.

This clone was observed at least ten times. The sample carries other DNA sequences with the same CDR3. The chain links TRBV5-1 to TRBJ2-7; TRBD2 agrees at 13 bases. The germline V gene encodes CDR1 SGHRS and CDR2 YFSETQ. The CDR3 loop spans 14 amino acids. The J segment lost 3 bases and the V segment lost 4 bases, leaving 1 base of the junction unmatched. The DNA for the CDR3 is TGCGCCAGCAGCCGGACTAGCGGGAGCTACGAGCAGTACTTC. It yields the protein CASSRTSGSYEQYF.

This clone has a count of ten or more. The chain has TRBV2 and TRBJ1-1; D gene uncertain. V was trimmed by 6 bases and J by 1 base, leaving 3 bases between them. The CDR3 is made up of 11 amino acids. CDR1 is SNHLY, CDR2 FYNNEI, per germline. CDR3 nucleotide sequence: TGTGCCAGCAGGGAGAACACTGAAGCTTTCTTT. It yields the protein CASRENTEAFF.

This clone was seen a handful of times. CDR3 amino acids: CASSDTSGYTF. The DNA of the CDR3 is TGTGCCAGCAGCGACACCTCGGGCTACACCTTC. The rearrangement joins TRBV7-2 to TRBJ1-2; D unclear. Trimming cost V 5 bases and J 8 bases, with 9 bases left between them. Germline V lookup: CDR1 SGHTA, CDR2 FQGNSA. This CDR3 has 11 amino acids.

The rearrangement joins TRBV18 to TRBJ1-1; TRBD1 might be the D (5 bases). The CDR3 runs 15 residues. From germline, CDR1 is KGHSH and CDR2 LQKENI. V dropped 2 bases and J dropped 1 base, with 11 bases sitting between them. CDR3 sequence (DNA): TGTGCCAGCTCACCAGGCCAACAGGCGAACACTGAAGCTTTCTTT. Its protein is CASSPGQQANTEAFF.

The chain links TRBV5-1 to TRBJ2-7; the match to TRBD1 covers 9 bases. The J segment lost 6 bases and the V segment lost 4 bases, leaving 8 bases of the junction unmatched. Germline lookup yields CDR1 SGHRS and CDR2 YFSETQ. The CDR3 sequence is 14 residues long. CDR3 DNA: TGCGCCAGCAGCAAGATACAGGGGGCCGGCGAGCAGTACTTC. As protein: CASSKIQGAGEQYF.

As concerns this clone: Other DNA sequences in this specimen translate into the identical CDR3. This sequence joins TRBV11-2 and TRBJ1-1, with D tentatively TRBD1 (5 bases). Germline V CDR1 and CDR2: SGHAT, FQNNGV. This CDR3 spans 13 amino acids. Trimming left V 3 bases short and J 1 base short, with 6 bases between. The CDR3 is CASSLQGNTEAFF. In DNA, the CDR3 is TGTGCCAGCAGCTTGCAGGGGAACACTGAAGCTTTCTTT.

This chain uses TRBV7-8 with TRBJ2-1, with D possibly being TRBD2 (6 bases). This CDR3 is 17 amino acids long. V shed 5 bases and J shed 9 bases, with 26 bases lying between them. CDR1 SGHVS and CDR2 FQNEAQ come from the germline V gene. In DNA form, the CDR3 reads TGTGCCAGCAGCACCTTTAGTAGCTCTGCGGGACGGACTGAGCAGTTCTTC. Translating it yields CASSTFSSSAGRTEQFF. Based on the CDR3 plus reference TRBV7-8 and TRBJ2-1, the full variable domain is GAGVSQSPRYKVAKRGQDVALRCDPISGHVSLFWYQQALGQGPEFLTYFQNEAQLDKSGLPSDRFFAERPEGSVSTLKIQRTQQEDSAVYLCASSTFSSSAGRTEQFFGPGTRLTVL.

This rearrangement joins TRBV28 to TRBJ1-5; no reliable D call. Germline-derived CDR1 and CDR2 are MDHEN and SYDVKM. The CDR3 is 12 amino acids. V was trimmed by 5 bases and J by 1 base, leaving 3 bases between them. CDR3 DNA sequence: TGTGCCAGCAGTCAAAGCAATCAGCCCCAGCATTTT. This codes for CASSQSNQPQHF. Full variable domain (remainder filled in from reference TRBV28 and TRBJ1-5): DVKVTQSSRYLVKRTGEKVFLECVQDMDHENMFWYRQDPGLGLRLIYFSYDVKMKEKGDIPEGYSVSREKKERFSLILESASTNQTSMYLCASSQSNQPQHFGDGTRLSIL.

The genes are TRBV18 and TRBJ2-5; D is unresolved. Germline assignment: CDR1 KGHSH and CDR2 LQKENI. V shed 1 base and J shed 1 base, with 7 bases lying between them. The CDR3 consists of 14 residues. CDR3 DNA: TGTGCCAGCTCACCACGGGGTAGCCAAGAGACCCAGTACTTC. Its translation is CASSPRGSQETQYF. The full variable domain, completed using reference TRBV18 and TRBJ2-5, is NAGVMQNPRHLVRRRGQEARLRCSPMKGHSHVYWYRQLPEEGLKFMVYLQKENIIDESGMPKERFSAEFPKEGPSILRIQQVVRGDSAAYFCASSPRGSQETQYFGPGTRLLVL.

The chain recombines TRBV4-2 with TRBJ2-7; D may be TRBD2 (5 bases). Per the germline V gene, CDR1 is LGHNA and CDR2 is YNFKEQ. V lost 0 bases and J 4 bases, leaving 16 bases between the germline ends. The CDR3 has 16 amino acids. The CDR3 sequence: CASSQESNSALYEQYF. The CDR3 DNA follows: TGTGCCAGCAGCCAAGAAAGTAATAGCGCCTTGTACGAGCAGTACTTC.

The J gene is TRBJ2-5, the V gene TRBV14; TRBD2 matches at 8 bases. The CDR3 is 19 residues long. Germline V gene lookup returns CDR1 SGHDN and CDR2 FVKESK. The V and J ends lost 0 bases and 4 bases, in that order; junction bases with no gene match: 16. The CDR3 spells CASSQDRALAGGFPETQYF. Here the CDR3 DNA reads TGTGCCAGCAGCCAAGATCGGGCGTTGGCGGGAGGCTTCCCAGAGACCCAGTACTTC.

This clone was seen only once. The CDR3 protein is CASSQHWRERLLTYEQYF. In DNA, the CDR3 is TGCGCCAGCAGCCAGCATTGGAGGGAGCGGCTACTAACCTACGAGCAGTACTTC. The chain employs TRBV4-3 and TRBJ2-7, with D perhaps TRBD2 (6 bases). V was clipped by 3 bases and J by 2 bases, with 23 bases between them. CDR1 is LGHNA and CDR2 is YSLEER in the germline V gene. This CDR3 has 18 residues.

Details on this clone: This likely came from a read error, as a far larger clone is one base away. Other DNA sequences from this sample encode an identical CDR3 as well. This sequence joins TRBV2 and TRBJ2-5; D remains unclear. Germline V lookup: CDR1 SNHLY, CDR2 FYNNEI. CDR3 size: 9 residues. V lost 9 bases and J 5 bases, leaving 4 bases between the germline ends. The CDR3 loop is CASRETQYF. The CDR3 DNA reads as TGTGCCAGTAGGGAGACCCAGTACTTC.

This clone was counted only a few times. The CDR3 nucleotides read TGCGCCAGCAGAGAAGTACTAGTGACCGGGGAGCTGTTTTTT. Translating it yields CASREVLVTGELFF. The chain employs TRBV10-2 and TRBJ2-2; perhaps TRBD2 as D (5 bases). Germline CDR1 WSHSY, CDR2 SAAADI. V lost 6 bases and J lost 5, with 13 bases in between. This CDR3 contains 14 residues.

The table lists this clone with many counts. V usage is TRBV6-1 and J usage is TRBJ1-3; possible D gene TRBD1, 5 bases. Trimming stripped 0 bases from V and 1 base from J, with 13 bases between. The CDR3 is 17 amino acids. Germline V lookup: CDR1 MNHNS, CDR2 SASEGT. The CDR3 sequence is CASSEALGGGSGNTIYF. The CDR3 DNA follows: TGTGCCAGCAGTGAAGCCCTCGGGGGTGGATCTGGAAACACCATATATTTT.

This chain uses TRBV28 with TRBJ2-7; D is unclear. The length of the CDR3 is 16 residues. The ends were cut back, 6 bases at V and 1 base at J, with 19 bases in the middle. Germline V lookup: CDR1 MDHEN, CDR2 SYDVKM. CDR3 DNA: TGTGCCAGCAGCCCCGTGGGCCCACCAAGGTCCTACGAGCAGTACTTC. It yields the protein CASSPVGPPRSYEQYF.

In this sample, this clone turned up a few times. The chain couples TRBV10-3 to TRBJ2-1; 8 nucleotides line up with TRBD1. Germline CDR1 is ENHRY and CDR2 is SYGVKD. V lost 6 bases to trimming and J lost 10 bases; unmatched junction nucleotides: 11. The CDR3 has 14 residues. CDR3 DNA sequence: TGTGCCATCAGCAAGCCCCAGGGGGCAGACGAGCAGTTCTTC. Its translation is CAISKPQGADEQFF.

This chain connects TRBV15 to TRBJ1-5, with D tentatively TRBD1 (5 bases). V lost 0 bases, J lost 4 bases, and 22 bases lay in between. The V gene's germline CDR1 is LNHNV and CDR2 YYDKDF (reference sequence). The CDR3 length is 19 residues. The CDR3 spells CATSRDLRKVWGRNQPQHF. In DNA form, the CDR3 reads TGTGCCACCAGCAGAGATCTACGTAAGGTGTGGGGGAGGAATCAGCCCCAGCATTTT.

This clone was observed a handful of times. The chain carries TRBV5-6 and TRBJ2-7; 7 bases are shared with TRBD1. The CDR3 runs 15 residues. The ends lost 4 bases at V and 1 base at J; junction bases unmatched: 8. Germline CDR1 reads SGHDT; CDR2 reads YYEEEE. This CDR3 reads CASSDRDSPSYEQYF. The CDR3 region has the DNA TGTGCCAGCAGCGACCGGGACAGTCCTTCCTACGAGCAGTACTTC.

The chain couples TRBV5-4 to TRBJ2-3; 8 bases are a match to TRBD2. Germline CDR1 is SGHNT and CDR2 is YYREEE (reference sequence). This CDR3 contains 16 residues. V trimming: 4 bases; J trimming: 2 bases; junction bases outside the gene matches: 9. CDR3 nucleotides: TGTGCCAGCAGCCCTACGGGTAGCGGGAACACAGATACGCAGTATTTT. This codes for CASSPTGSGNTDTQYF.

The rearrangement uses TRBV2 and TRBJ2-3; possible D gene TRBD1, 5 bases. CDR1 and CDR2 from the germline V gene are SNHLY and FYNNEI. Trimming pared 6 bases from V and 5 bases from J, leaving 6 bases between. The CDR3 totals 11 residues. The CDR3 is CASRQGDTQYF. DNA for the CDR3: TGTGCCAGCAGGCAGGGAGATACGCAGTATTTT. Drawing the rest from reference TRBV2 and TRBJ2-3, the complete variable domain is EPEVTQTPSHQVTQMGQEVILRCVPISNHLYFYWYRQILGQKVEFLVSFYNNEISEKSEIFDDQFSVERPDGSNFTLKIRSTKLEDSAMYFCASRQGDTQYFGPGTRLTVL.

The chain carries TRBV5-4 and TRBJ2-1; 8 nucleotides agree with TRBD2. The length of the CDR3 is 15 residues. The V and J ends lost 0 bases and 4 bases, in that order; junction bases with no gene match: 3. The V gene's germline CDR1 is SGHNT and CDR2 YYREEE (reference sequence). The CDR3 sequence is CASSLAGGLYNEQFF. CDR3 DNA sequence: TGTGCCAGCAGCTTGGCGGGGGGGCTTTACAATGAGCAGTTCTTC.

Only one count was recorded for this clone. The chain couples TRBV14 to TRBJ2-7; 8 bases are shared with TRBD1. Germline V lookup: CDR1 SGHDN, CDR2 FVKESK. The CDR3 length is 13 residues. Trimming took 4 bases from V and 6 from J; bases not matched to a gene: 5. The CDR3 loop is CASSLRTGTEQYF. CDR3 bases: TGTGCCAGCAGCCTCCGGACAGGGACCGAGCAGTACTTC. The full variable domain, its missing parts supplied by reference TRBV14 and TRBJ2-7, is EAGVTQFPSHSVIEKGQTVTLRCDPISGHDNLYWYRRVMGKEIKFLLHFVKESKQDESGMPNNRFLAERTGGTYSTLKVQPAELEDSGVYFCASSLRTGTEQYFGPGTRLTVT.